This TCR beta chain was identified in a study of cytomegalovirus exposure and HLA in healthy donors. Study as a whole: Inside one of the first data releases sat around 80 million unique TCRs taken from HLA-typed donors.

As regards this clone: What it binds is unknown.

Vbeta (60) and Jbeta (13) primers were used in the PCR. Some clones are missing from TCRdb's copy, which holds only in-frame ones; the method was immunoSEQ multiplex PCR. The sample has 150,000 to 200,000 clones, over 80% seen once. The CDR3 sequence is 16 residues long. J gave up 1 base and V 2 bases, and 3 bases lay outside the gene matches. In germline, CDR1 is SGHVS, CDR2 FQNEAQ. Findings of the study overall: As immune exposure information, only CMV serostatus was available. TCR beta chain V- and J-gene trimming was linked, in a later analysis, to a missense variant in DCLRE1C.

This clonotype originated in a girl between 10 and 17 years old in good health and CMV-seropositive. Material for sequencing was PBMCs. The rearrangement links TRBV7-8 to TRBJ2-2, with 8 bases that match TRBD2. The CDR3 region has the DNA TGTGCCAGCAGCTTACGGGCGGGAGGGAACACCGGGGAGCTGTTTTTT. Amino acids: CASSLRAGGNTGELFF.